This T cell receptor beta chain was sequenced for a study of T cell changes during pregnancy in multiple sclerosis (dated by TCRdb to about 2019). Some background on the complete study: In women with multiple sclerosis, the researchers looked at how the T cell repertoire shifted as pregnancy progressed.

Library construction relied on the immunoSEQ multiplex PCR assay. The immuneACCESS repertoire file appears here via TCRdb, limited to in-frame rearrangements. These files lack a portion of the clones; in checked studies, under half of the deficit traces to unresolved V genes, and the cause of the others is not known. The sample table records around 51,000 clones; just over 90% of these occur just once. The ten biggest clones cover around 1.9% of the sample. CDR1 and CDR2 were assigned from the germline V gene as LGHNA and YSLEER. Taken from cysteine to phenylalanine, the CDR3 has 15 residues. The retained sequence is limited to the CDR3, 45 bases, with the frame set at the first base. V was cut back by 3 bases and J by 0 bases, leaving a gap of 11 bases between them. Details on this clone: Its antigen specificity is not known. Base quality data are lacking; no much larger clone is found one base away.

The starting material was peripheral blood, obtained in the second trimester of pregnancy. The source is a female donor with multiple sclerosis, enrolled in a pregnancy study. This sequence uses TRBV4-3 and TRBJ2-5; D gene: possibly TRBD1, on 6 matching bases. CDR3 reads: CASSQNWDNQETQYF. In nucleotides, the sequence is TGCGCCAGCAGCCAGAACTGGGACAACCAAGAGACCCAGTACTTC.